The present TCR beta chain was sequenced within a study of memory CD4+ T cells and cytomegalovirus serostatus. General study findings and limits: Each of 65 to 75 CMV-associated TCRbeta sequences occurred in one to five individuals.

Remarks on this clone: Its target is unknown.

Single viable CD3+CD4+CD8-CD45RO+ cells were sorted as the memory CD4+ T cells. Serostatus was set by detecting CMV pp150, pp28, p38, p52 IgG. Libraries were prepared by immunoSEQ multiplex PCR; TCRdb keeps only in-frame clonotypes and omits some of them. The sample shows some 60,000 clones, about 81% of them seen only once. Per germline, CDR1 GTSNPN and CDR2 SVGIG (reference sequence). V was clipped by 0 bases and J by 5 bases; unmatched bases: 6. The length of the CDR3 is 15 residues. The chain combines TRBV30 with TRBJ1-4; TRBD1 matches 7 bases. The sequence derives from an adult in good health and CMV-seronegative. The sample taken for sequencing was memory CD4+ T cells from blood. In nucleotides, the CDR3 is TGTGCCTGGAGTGTACAGGCGACAGGGAATGAAAAACTGTTTTTT. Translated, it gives CAWSVQATGNEKLFF.